Listed below are T cell receptor beta chains from one sample, sequenced in a study of shared clonotypes between healthy human individuals. Measured with immunoSEQ multiplex PCR; TCRdb has only the in-frame clones, and not every one. The sample lists 1.6 million or so clones; approximately 98.5% were seen once. Sequencing input: naive CD4+ T cells sorted from blood. The receptors come from a man aged 30-40 years in good health. Each CDR3 is given with its conserved first and last residue. The D gene is left open where the match is weak. Clone size is stated in some rows and not others, as once, few, many or a class when expanded.

d_call: TRBD2
j_call: TRBJ2-7
clone_size: .
v_call: TRBV11-2
cdr3_nt: TGTGCCAGCAGCTTACTAGCGGGAAATGCCTACGAGCAGTACTTC
cdr3_aa: CASSLLAGNAYEQYF

d_call: TRBD2
j_call: TRBJ2-1
clone_size: .
v_call: TRBV6-5
cdr3_nt: TGTGCCAGCAGAAGACCGGGACTAGGGAACAATGAGCAGTTCTTC
cdr3_aa: CASRRPGLGNNEQFF

d_call: .
j_call: TRBJ1-2
clone_size: .
v_call: TRBV4-3
cdr3_nt: TGCGCCAGCAGCCAAGATGAATCCGGATGGGGCGGCTATGGCTACACCTTC
cdr3_aa: CASSQDESGWGGYGYTF

d_call: .
j_call: TRBJ1-2
clone_size: .
v_call: TRBV30
cdr3_nt: TGTGCCTGGAGTGCCCGGGGGGAGGACTACACCTTC
cdr3_aa: CAWSARGEDYTF

d_call: TRBD2
j_call: TRBJ2-7
clone_size: .
v_call: TRBV5-6
cdr3_nt: TGTGCCAGCAGCCTTCCACCGGGACTAGTTGTCTACGAGCAGTACTTC
cdr3_aa: CASSLPPGLVVYEQYF

d_call: .
j_call: TRBJ2-5
clone_size: .
v_call: TRBV5-1
cdr3_nt: TGCGCCAGCAGCTTGGAACGGCTACAAGAGACCCAGTACTTC
cdr3_aa: CASSLERLQETQYF

d_call: .
j_call: TRBJ1-2
clone_size: .
v_call: TRBV25-1
cdr3_nt: TGTGCCACCTTTTATACAGGTAGCGGCTACACCTTC
cdr3_aa: CATFYTGSGYTF

d_call: .
j_call: TRBJ2-1
clone_size: .
v_call: TRBV5-4
cdr3_nt: TGTGCCAGCAGCCCCTTCATCGGAGAAGGTGAGCAGTTCTTC
cdr3_aa: CASSPFIGEGEQFF

d_call: TRBD1
j_call: TRBJ2-2
clone_size: .
v_call: TRBV9
cdr3_nt: TGTGCCAGCAGCCCCCGTACAGGGGGCTCCGGGGAGCTGTTTTTT
cdr3_aa: CASSPRTGGSGELFF

d_call: .
j_call: TRBJ2-1
clone_size: once
v_call: TRBV10-1
cdr3_nt: TGCGCCAGCAGTGAGGGACTACCACCTTCCTACAATGAGCAGTTCTTC
cdr3_aa: CASSEGLPPSYNEQFF

d_call: .
j_call: TRBJ2-7
clone_size: .
v_call: TRBV10-3
cdr3_nt: TGTGCCATCAGTGGTGTGGCTAGCGCTAACTACGAGCAGTACTTC
cdr3_aa: CAISGVASANYEQYF

d_call: .
j_call: TRBJ2-7
clone_size: .
v_call: TRBV4-3
cdr3_nt: TGCGCCAGCAGCCAAGAAGGCGGCTACGAGCAGTACTTC
cdr3_aa: CASSQEGGYEQYF

d_call: TRBD2
j_call: TRBJ2-5
clone_size: once
v_call: TRBV7-6
cdr3_nt: TGTGCCAGCAGCTTACGACTAGCGGGAGCTCCCCAAGAGACCCAGTACTTC
cdr3_aa: CASSLRLAGAPQETQYF

d_call: .
j_call: TRBJ2-7
clone_size: once
v_call: TRBV7-6
cdr3_nt: TGTGCCAGCAGCTTAAAGCAGCGGACGGACTACGAGCAGTACTTC
cdr3_aa: CASSLKQRTDYEQYF

d_call: TRBD1
j_call: TRBJ2-2
clone_size: .
v_call: TRBV5-4
cdr3_nt: TGTGCCAGCAGCCGAACAGGGGGCGCGGACACCGGGGAGCTGTTTTTT
cdr3_aa: CASSRTGGADTGELFF

d_call: .
j_call: TRBJ1-4
clone_size: .
v_call: TRBV30
cdr3_nt: TGTGCCTGGAGTGAAGGACTGACAACTAATGAAAAACTGTTTTTT
cdr3_aa: CAWSEGLTTNEKLFF

d_call: TRBD1
j_call: TRBJ1-2
clone_size: .
v_call: TRBV27
cdr3_nt: TGTGCCAGCAGGAACCTGGACAGGGTTGGCTATGGCTACACCTTC
cdr3_aa: CASRNLDRVGYGYTF

d_call: .
j_call: TRBJ2-1
clone_size: once
v_call: TRBV29-1
cdr3_nt: TGCAGCGTCTACGGCGGGAATGAGCAGTTCTTC
cdr3_aa: CSVYGGNEQFF

d_call: .
j_call: TRBJ2-1
clone_size: .
v_call: TRBV18
cdr3_nt: TGTGCCAGCTCACAACAAAGGGGAAATGAGCAGTTCTTC
cdr3_aa: CASSQQRGNEQFF

d_call: TRBD1
j_call: TRBJ1-3
clone_size: .
v_call: TRBV5-1
cdr3_nt: TGCGCCAGCAGCCCAGGGACAGGTGGAAACACCATATATTTT
cdr3_aa: CASSPGTGGNTIYF

d_call: .
j_call: TRBJ2-7
clone_size: .
v_call: TRBV29-1
cdr3_nt: TGCAGCGTGAGATCAGGCAGGACTTCCTACGAGCAGTACTTC
cdr3_aa: CSVRSGRTSYEQYF

d_call: .
j_call: TRBJ2-1
clone_size: .
v_call: TRBV23-1
cdr3_nt: TGCGCCAGCAGAAGCTCCGATGGGAGTTACAATGAGCAGTTCTTC
cdr3_aa: CASRSSDGSYNEQFF

d_call: TRBD1
j_call: TRBJ2-7
clone_size: .
v_call: TRBV30
cdr3_nt: TGTGCCGGGAACCACCGGGACAGGGTTGTCCACGAGCAGTACTTC
cdr3_aa: CAGNHRDRVVHEQYF

d_call: .
j_call: TRBJ2-3
clone_size: .
v_call: TRBV5-4
cdr3_nt: TGTGCCAGCAGCTCCGAGCCAAAACGCACAGATACGCAGTATTTT
cdr3_aa: CASSSEPKRTDTQYF

d_call: .
j_call: TRBJ2-2
clone_size: .
v_call: TRBV5-1
cdr3_nt: TGCGCCAGCAGCTTGGGGACTATCAACACCGGGGAGCTGTTTTTT
cdr3_aa: CASSLGTINTGELFF

d_call: .
j_call: TRBJ2-6
clone_size: .
v_call: TRBV28
cdr3_nt: TGTGCCAGCAGCTTAGGGGGACCTGGGGCCAACGTCCTGACTTTC
cdr3_aa: CASSLGGPGANVLTF

d_call: .
j_call: TRBJ2-3
clone_size: .
v_call: TRBV15
cdr3_nt: TGTGCCACCAGCAGAGCCCTAGCCACAGATACGCAGTATTTT
cdr3_aa: CATSRALATDTQYF

d_call: TRBD2
j_call: TRBJ2-5
clone_size: .
v_call: TRBV7-8
cdr3_nt: TGTGCCAGCAGCCCCCACGGGGGGAAAGAGACCCAGTACTTC
cdr3_aa: CASSPHGGKETQYF

d_call: TRBD2
j_call: TRBJ2-1
clone_size: .
v_call: TRBV7-9
cdr3_nt: TGTGCCAGCAGCTTATTGCGCGCCGGGAGGGGCCATGAGCAGTTCTTC
cdr3_aa: CASSLLRAGRGHEQFF

d_call: .
j_call: TRBJ1-5
clone_size: .
v_call: TRBV27
cdr3_nt: TGTGCCAGCAGTCCCCGATTTGGAAATCAGCCCCAGCATTTT
cdr3_aa: CASSPRFGNQPQHF

d_call: .
j_call: TRBJ1-5
clone_size: .
v_call: TRBV11-2
cdr3_nt: TGTGCCAGCAGCCCCATGGGATATCAGCCCCAGCATTTT
cdr3_aa: CASSPMGYQPQHF

d_call: TRBD1
j_call: TRBJ2-6
clone_size: once
v_call: TRBV19
cdr3_nt: TGTGCCAGTAGTGCGCGCCAGGGACAGACTGGGGCCAACGTCCTGACTTTC
cdr3_aa: CASSARQGQTGANVLTF

d_call: .
j_call: TRBJ2-1
clone_size: once
v_call: TRBV7-3
cdr3_nt: TGTGCCAGCAGCTTACGACGGGGGAATGCTGAGCAGTTCTTC
cdr3_aa: CASSLRRGNAEQFF

d_call: .
j_call: TRBJ2-2
clone_size: .
v_call: TRBV19
cdr3_nt: TGTGCCAGTTCGGTTCTGGGCAGCACCGGGGAGCTGTTTTTT
cdr3_aa: CASSVLGSTGELFF

d_call: .
j_call: TRBJ2-7
clone_size: .
v_call: TRBV7-7
cdr3_nt: TGTGCTAGCAGCCCCAATATCCTGAGCGAGCAGTACTTC
cdr3_aa: CASSPNILSEQYF

d_call: .
j_call: TRBJ2-7
clone_size: .
v_call: TRBV25-1
cdr3_nt: TGTGCCAGCAGGGGCGTCTACGAGCAGTACTTC
cdr3_aa: CASRGVYEQYF

d_call: TRBD2
j_call: TRBJ2-3
clone_size: .
v_call: TRBV11-2
cdr3_nt: TGTGCCAGCAGCTTAGGTGCCAGCGGGAGGGGAGATACGCAGTATTTT
cdr3_aa: CASSLGASGRGDTQYF

d_call: TRBD2
j_call: TRBJ2-1
clone_size: .
v_call: TRBV29-1
cdr3_nt: TGCAGCGCCTGGGGGACTAGGCGTAACAATGAGCAGTTCTTC
cdr3_aa: CSAWGTRRNNEQFF

d_call: TRBD1
j_call: TRBJ2-7
clone_size: .
v_call: TRBV9
cdr3_nt: TGTGCCAGCAGCGCACTGGGACAGACTTCCCAGATCTACGAGCAGTACTTC
cdr3_aa: CASSALGQTSQIYEQYF

d_call: .
j_call: TRBJ2-5
clone_size: .
v_call: TRBV4-1
cdr3_nt: TGCGCCAGCAGCCAAGTTCAGGGGAGCGCGAAATTGGAGACCCAGTACTTC
cdr3_aa: CASSQVQGSAKLETQYF

d_call: .
j_call: TRBJ2-1
clone_size: .
v_call: TRBV21-1
cdr3_nt: TGTGCCAGCAGCCCCCATTCAGGTTGGCGGGACCCAGGGGATGAGCAGTTCTTC
cdr3_aa: CASSPHSGWRDPGDEQFF

d_call: TRBD1
j_call: TRBJ2-3
clone_size: .
v_call: TRBV25-1
cdr3_nt: TGTGCCAGCTCTTTGACAGGGGCCGTGGTTACGCAGTATTTT
cdr3_aa: CASSLTGAVVTQYF

d_call: .
j_call: TRBJ2-1
clone_size: .
v_call: TRBV28
cdr3_nt: TGTGCCACGTCGGAGGGGGCGATTAACAATGAGCAGTTCTTC
cdr3_aa: CATSEGAINNEQFF

d_call: TRBD2
j_call: TRBJ2-1
clone_size: .
v_call: TRBV18
cdr3_nt: TGTGCCAGCTCACCACCTACCGGCGGGAGGCCGGGGGATGAGCAGTTCTTC
cdr3_aa: CASSPPTGGRPGDEQFF

d_call: .
j_call: TRBJ1-2
clone_size: .
v_call: TRBV11-2
cdr3_nt: TGTGCCAGCAGCTCCAAGGATTGGCGCTATGGCTACACCTTC
cdr3_aa: CASSSKDWRYGYTF

d_call: .
j_call: TRBJ1-1
clone_size: .
v_call: TRBV14
cdr3_nt: TGTGCCAGCAGCCGCTATCGTTGGTCGGGACTGGCTGAAGCTTTCTTT
cdr3_aa: CASSRYRWSGLAEAFF

d_call: .
j_call: TRBJ1-5
clone_size: .
v_call: TRBV6-6
cdr3_nt: TGTGCCAGCAGCTACTCGGGGGGGAATCAGCCCCAGCATTTT
cdr3_aa: CASSYSGGNQPQHF

d_call: TRBD2
j_call: TRBJ2-7
clone_size: .
v_call: TRBV5-5
cdr3_nt: TGTGCCAGCAGCTTTCTGGCGGGAGAGGCCCCTTCCTACGAGCAGTACTTC
cdr3_aa: CASSFLAGEAPSYEQYF

d_call: TRBD1
j_call: TRBJ2-7
clone_size: .
v_call: TRBV5-1
cdr3_nt: TGCGCCACCCGAGGGACAGGGGGCTGCGAGCAGTACTTC
cdr3_aa: CATRGTGGCEQYF

d_call: .
j_call: TRBJ2-7
clone_size: .
v_call: TRBV7-9
cdr3_nt: TGTGCCAGCAGCTGGGGACCAACGAAGCCCTACGAGCAGTACTTC
cdr3_aa: CASSWGPTKPYEQYF

d_call: .
j_call: TRBJ2-7
clone_size: .
v_call: TRBV6-6
cdr3_nt: TGTGCCAGCAGTCCCCGGCGGTCAGATGTGGACGAGCAGTACTTC
cdr3_aa: CASSPRRSDVDEQYF

d_call: .
j_call: TRBJ1-5
clone_size: once
v_call: TRBV28
cdr3_nt: TGTGCCATCGAGGGTCGTAGCAATCAGCCCCAGCATTTT
cdr3_aa: CAIEGRSNQPQHF

d_call: .
j_call: TRBJ1-3
clone_size: .
v_call: TRBV11-2
cdr3_nt: TGTGCCAGCAGCTTTACTCAGGGCGGTTTTGGAAACACCATATATTTT
cdr3_aa: CASSFTQGGFGNTIYF

d_call: .
j_call: TRBJ1-1
clone_size: few
v_call: TRBV5-1
cdr3_nt: TGCGCCAGCAGCTTGGATTGGTCGAACACTGAAGCTTTCTTT
cdr3_aa: CASSLDWSNTEAFF

d_call: .
j_call: TRBJ2-1
clone_size: .
v_call: TRBV7-2
cdr3_nt: TGTGCCAGCAGCTTGGCGGGACCATACAATGAGCAGTTCTTC
cdr3_aa: CASSLAGPYNEQFF

d_call: .
j_call: TRBJ2-5
clone_size: .
v_call: TRBV7-9
cdr3_nt: TGTGCCAGCAGCTTATCTAGGCTGGAGACCCAGTACTTC
cdr3_aa: CASSLSRLETQYF